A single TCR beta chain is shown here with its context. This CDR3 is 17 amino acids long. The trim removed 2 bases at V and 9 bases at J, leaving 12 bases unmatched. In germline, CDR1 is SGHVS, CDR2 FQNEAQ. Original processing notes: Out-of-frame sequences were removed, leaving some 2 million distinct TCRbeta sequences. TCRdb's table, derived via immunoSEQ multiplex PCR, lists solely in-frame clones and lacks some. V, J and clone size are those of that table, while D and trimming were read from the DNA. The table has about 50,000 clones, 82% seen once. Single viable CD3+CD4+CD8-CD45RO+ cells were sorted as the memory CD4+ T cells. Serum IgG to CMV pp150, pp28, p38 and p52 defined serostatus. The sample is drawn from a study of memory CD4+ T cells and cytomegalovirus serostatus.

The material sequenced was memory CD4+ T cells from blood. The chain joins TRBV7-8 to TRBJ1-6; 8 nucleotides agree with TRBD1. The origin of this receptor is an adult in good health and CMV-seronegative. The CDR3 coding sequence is TGTGCCAGCAGCTTAAGGGCAGGGGGCCGCCTTGGTTCACCCCTCCACTTT. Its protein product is CASSLRAGGRLGSPLHF.